This is a list of T cell receptor beta chains from one sample in a study of CD8+CD57+ T cells in acquired aplastic anemia. Each CDR3 protein is one row after TCRdb ran MiXCR on the reads. The table lists 150,000 to 200,000 distinct CDR3 sequences, 35% to 55% of them singletons, with 1.1% in the top ten. The sequenced material came from sorted CD4+, CD8+, or CD8+CD57+ T cells (not recorded which) from PBMCs. The receptor set was obtained from a human donor in good health. The CDR3 runs from the conserved cysteine through the conserved F or W. Clone size is not always given. Where it is, it says once, few, many or a class for expanded clones.

TRBV24-1	many	CAAQGGRPNTGELFF
TRBV7-8	few	CASSLTPLYEQYF
TRBV29-1	many	CSVRVGSGTGELFF
TRBV2	-	CASSGTVATNEKLFF
TRBV11-1	-	CASSLWGGPWNTEAFF
TRBV6-1	-	CASRDSGPGYTF
TRBV15	few	CATSRTGKVDRNTIYF
TRBV15	-	CATGRDLGGWQPQHF
TRBV11-3	-	CASSPRPGYTF
TRBV7-8	many	CASSSPTSGRFGQTQYF
TRBV2	many	CASGLANTGELFF
TRBV10-3	many	CAIRGGRGDRTDTQYF
TRBV7-9	many	CASSPTRRNTEAFF
TRBV5-1	many	CASSAVPQGQPGTDTQYF
TRBV20-1	-	CSAEGRSSYNEQFF
TRBV6-6	-	CASSYRGLPTGELFF
TRBV20-1	many	CSAPPVAAPGELFF
TRBV14	-	CASSSHGAGGYEQYF
TRBV5-1	many	CASTTTLGPNEKLFF
TRBV11-2	few	CASSLPIPGQGVRYTF
TRBV6-2/TRBV6-3	many	CASSSQRLSPLHF
TRBV2	few	CASRPREESPLHF
TRBV12-3/TRBV12-4	-	CASGGSYYTGELFF
TRBV11-2	many	CASSLGGTSGADTQYF
TRBV14	many	CASSQDPGQGVHEQYF
TRBV19	-	CASTHRTGGAYEQYF
TRBV24-1	-	CATSDLVGSSYNEQFF
TRBV2	many	CASSSQGFGEQYF
TRBV7-9	many	CASSLGNLQVIPYEQYF
TRBV18	few	CASSRQPSTGGETQYF
TRBV7-9	-	CASSLPNTGELFF
TRBV19	-	CASTYSGTTQETQYF
TRBV15	-	CATKLPLSHEQYF
TRBV7-3	many	CASSLQGVGQPQHF
TRBV6-5	many	CASSSPGTSFHEQYF
TRBV6-1	many	CASSREDSQFF
TRBV7-9	-	CASSFTLGGNTEAFF
TRBV19	-	CASSIGAGRGTEAFF
TRBV4-1	many	CASSQQGTVPRGIF
TRBV29-1	-	CSAPVVGGVRGYGYTF
TRBV10-3	-	CAISEDSGRETQYF